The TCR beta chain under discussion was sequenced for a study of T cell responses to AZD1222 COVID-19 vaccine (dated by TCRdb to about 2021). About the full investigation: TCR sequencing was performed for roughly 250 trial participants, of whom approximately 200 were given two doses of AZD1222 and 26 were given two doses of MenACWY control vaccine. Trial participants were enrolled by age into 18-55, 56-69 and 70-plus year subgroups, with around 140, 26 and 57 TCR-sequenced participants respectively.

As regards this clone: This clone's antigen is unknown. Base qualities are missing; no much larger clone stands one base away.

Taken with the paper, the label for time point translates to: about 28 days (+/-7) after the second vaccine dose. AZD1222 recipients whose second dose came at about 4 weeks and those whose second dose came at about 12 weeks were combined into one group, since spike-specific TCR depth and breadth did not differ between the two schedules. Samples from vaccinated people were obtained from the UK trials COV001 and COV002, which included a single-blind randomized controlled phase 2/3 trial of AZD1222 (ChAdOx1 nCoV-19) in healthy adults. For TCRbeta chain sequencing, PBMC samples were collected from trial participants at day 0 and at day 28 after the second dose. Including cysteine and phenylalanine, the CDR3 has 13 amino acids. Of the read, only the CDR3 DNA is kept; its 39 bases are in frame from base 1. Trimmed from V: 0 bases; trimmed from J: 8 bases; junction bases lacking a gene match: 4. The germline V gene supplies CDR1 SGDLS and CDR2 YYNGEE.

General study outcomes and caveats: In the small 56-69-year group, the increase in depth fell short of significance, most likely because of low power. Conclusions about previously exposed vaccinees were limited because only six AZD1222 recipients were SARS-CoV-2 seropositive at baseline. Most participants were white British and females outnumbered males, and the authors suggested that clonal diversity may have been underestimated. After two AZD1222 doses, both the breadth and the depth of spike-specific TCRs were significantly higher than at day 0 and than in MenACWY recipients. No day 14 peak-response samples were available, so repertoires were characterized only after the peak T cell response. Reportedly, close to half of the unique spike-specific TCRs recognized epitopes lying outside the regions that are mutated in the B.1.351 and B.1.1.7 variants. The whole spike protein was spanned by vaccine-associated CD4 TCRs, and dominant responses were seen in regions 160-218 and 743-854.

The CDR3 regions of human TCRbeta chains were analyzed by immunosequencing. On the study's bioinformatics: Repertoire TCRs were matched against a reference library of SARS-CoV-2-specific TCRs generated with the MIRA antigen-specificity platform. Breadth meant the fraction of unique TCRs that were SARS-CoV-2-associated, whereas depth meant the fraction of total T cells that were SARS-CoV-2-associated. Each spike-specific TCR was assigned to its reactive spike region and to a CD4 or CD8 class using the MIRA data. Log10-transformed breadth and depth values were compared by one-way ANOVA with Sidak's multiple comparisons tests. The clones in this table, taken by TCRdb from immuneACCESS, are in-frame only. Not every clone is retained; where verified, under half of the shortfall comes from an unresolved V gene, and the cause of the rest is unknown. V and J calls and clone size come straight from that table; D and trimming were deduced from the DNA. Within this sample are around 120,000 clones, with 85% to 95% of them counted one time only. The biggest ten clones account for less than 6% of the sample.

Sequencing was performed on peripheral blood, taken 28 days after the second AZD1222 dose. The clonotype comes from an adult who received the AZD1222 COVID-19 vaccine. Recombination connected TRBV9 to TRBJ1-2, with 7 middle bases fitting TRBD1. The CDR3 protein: CASSVVTGEGYTF. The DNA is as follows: TGTGCCAGCAGCGTAGTAACAGGGGAAGGCTACACCTTC.